Included here is one T cell receptor beta chain sequence, with context. The CDR3 spans 15 residues. Per the germline V gene, CDR1 is SGHKS and CDR2 is YYEKEE (reference sequence). V was pared by 3 bases and J by 1 base, with 6 bases of the junction left unmatched. Assay version v3.0 of immunoSEQ was used, and it was run at survey level. Assay used: immunoSEQ multiplex PCR; TCRdb lists only in-frame clones, some missing. The table includes around 21,000 clones, approximately 88% detected once. This sample is drawn from a study of long-term antiretroviral therapy in people with HIV. Each HIV participant was treated in the United States.

The V gene is TRBV5-5, the J gene TRBJ1-1; 7 nucleotides line up with TRBD1. The TCR comes from a man between 18 and 29 years old with HIV. Here the sequenced sample was unsorted PBMCs, taken 2.1 years after starting antiretroviral therapy. As DNA, the CDR3 is TGTGCCAGCAGCTATTCCGGGACAGCGAACACTGAAGCTTTCTTT. Encoded protein: CASSYSGTANTEAFF.